Below are 12 T cell receptor beta chains sequenced from a single sample in a study of T cell responses to AZD1222 COVID-19 vaccine. Sequencing used immunoSEQ multiplex PCR; TCRdb keeps in-frame clones, though not all of them. The sample consists of more than 95,000 clones, 80% to 90% of them appearing once. This specimen was peripheral blood, taken on day 0 of AZD1222 vaccination. Receptor source: an adult in good health.

The genes are TRBV3-1 (or the pseudogene TRBV3-2) and TRBJ1-4; no clear D gene. V lost 0 bases, J lost 8 bases, and 10 bases lay in between. The CDR3 extends over 14 amino acids. From germline, CDR1 is LGHDT and CDR2 YNNKEL (reference sequence). CDR3 protein: CASSQDSGIEKLFF. The DNA of the CDR3 is TGTGCCAGCAGCCAAGATAGTGGGATCGAAAAACTGTTTTTT.

The CDR3 region has the DNA TGTGCCACCAGCAGAGATTCGGGCCGGGGTGAGGAGACCCAGTACTTC. Translated, it gives CATSRDSGRGEETQYF. The chain joins TRBV15 to TRBJ2-5, with D perhaps matching TRBD2 (5 bases). Between the trimmed V and J ends, which lost 0 bases and 5 bases, there was a span of 16 bases. This CDR3 comprises 16 residues. Germline V CDR1 and CDR2: LNHNV, YYDKDF (reference sequence).

The chain employs TRBV19 and TRBJ1-3; D is unclear. V shed 5 bases and J shed 2 bases, with 4 bases lying between them. This CDR3 has 12 amino acids. The germline gives CDR1 LNHDA, CDR2 SQIVND (reference sequence). Here the CDR3 reads CASSATGNTIYF. CDR3 nucleotide sequence: TGTGCCAGTAGTGCAACTGGAAACACCATATATTTT.

Remarks on this clone: One junction end does not reproduce the germline sequence, and a read error may be involved. The chain has TRBV5-4 and TRBJ1-2; TRBD1 matches 9 bases. Germline V gene lookup returns CDR1 SGHNT and CDR2 YYREEE (reference sequence). The CDR3 has 17 amino acids. In DNA form, the CDR3 reads TGTGCCAGCAGCTTCTTAAAGGGAAATCTGGGACAGGGACTTTACGCCTTC. It translates to CASSFLKGNLGQGLYAF. The whole variable domain, filled in from reference TRBV5-4 and TRBJ1-2, reads ETGVTQSPTHLIKTRGQQVTLRCSSQSGHNTVSWYQQALGQGPQFIFQYYREEENGRGNFPPRFSGLQFPNYSSELNVNALELDDSALYLCASSFLKGNLGQGLYAFGSGTRLTVV.

This chain links TRBV28 with TRBJ1-1; no reliable D call. With 11 bases removed from V and 5 bases from J, the gap between germline ends came to 18 bases. This CDR3 comprises 13 residues. The germline V gene has CDR1 MDHEN and CDR2 SYDVKM. CDR3 residues: CAGREAVWTEAFF. The CDR3 DNA follows: TGTGCCGGGCGAGAGGCGGTTTGGACTGAAGCTTTCTTT. Complete variable domain (other parts from reference TRBV28 and TRBJ1-1): DVKVTQSSRYLVKRTGEKVFLECVQDMDHENMFWYRQDPGLGLRLIYFSYDVKMKEKGDIPEGYSVSREKKERFSLILESASTNQTSMYLCAGREAVWTEAFFGQGTRLTVV.

The J gene is TRBJ1-1, the V gene TRBV10-3, with D maybe TRBD1 (6 bases). This CDR3 is built from 13 residues. Deletions cut 6 bases from V and 1 base from J, with 9 bases between. In germline, CDR1 is ENHRY, CDR2 SYGVKD. The CDR3 coding sequence is TGTGCCATCAGAGAGACAGGGAACACTGAAGCTTTCTTT. Its translation is CAIRETGNTEAFF.

The chain couples TRBV7-2 to TRBJ1-2; no definite D call. Trimming removed 1 base from V and 0 bases from J, with 3 bases in between. The CDR3 is 13 residues long. Germline loops: CDR1 SGHTA, CDR2 FQGNSA. The CDR3 loop is CASSLEANYGYTF. The CDR3 nucleotides read TGTGCCAGCAGCTTAGAGGCTAACTATGGCTACACCTTC. The variable domain in full, with the rest retrieved from reference TRBV7-2 and TRBJ1-2, is GAGVSQSPSNKVTEKGKDVELRCDPISGHTALYWYRQSLGQGLEFLIYFQGNSAPDKSGLPSDRFSAERTGGSVSTLTIQRTQQEDSAVYLCASSLEANYGYTFGSGTRLTVV.

The chain links TRBV20-1 to TRBJ1-1; D not resolved. This CDR3 is built from 11 residues. Germline V lookup: CDR1 DFQATT, CDR2 SNEGSKA (reference sequence). The germline V and J ends were trimmed by 5 bases and 11 bases, with 15 bases remaining between them. CDR3 nucleotides: TGCAGTGCTTCGGCCGCTTCCCCGGCTTTCTTT. This encodes CSASAASPAFF.

This sequence joins TRBV20-1 and TRBJ2-5; D remains unclear. Germline CDR1 and CDR2: DFQATT and SNEGSKA (reference sequence). The CDR3 sequence is 10 residues long. V lost 6 bases and J 6 bases, leaving 8 bases between the germline ends. CDR3 protein: CSARRKTQYF. CDR3 nucleotide sequence: TGCAGTGCGCGTCGGAAGACCCAGTACTTC.

V and J are TRBV6-5 and TRBJ1-4; possibly TRBD1 for D (6 bases). Germline V gene data show CDR1 as MNHEY and CDR2 as SVGAGI. V lost 6 bases, J lost 8 bases, and 10 bases lay in between. This CDR3 comprises 12 residues. CDR3 DNA: TGTGCCAGCAGCCTACAGGGCGAAAAACTGTTTTTT. Its protein product is CASSLQGEKLFF.

DNA for the CDR3: TGTGCCAGCAGCTCCCCGACCGGGACAGGGCCCTACGAGCAGTACTTC. This translates into CASSSPTGTGPYEQYF. The rearrangement joins TRBV28 to TRBJ2-7; 9 bases fit TRBD1. J was trimmed by 2 bases and V by 6 bases; bases with no gene match: 11. CDR1 and CDR2 (germline): MDHEN, SYDVKM. There are 16 residues in the CDR3.

The V call is TRBV6-5, the J call TRBJ1-2, with D uncertain. The CDR3 has 13 amino acids. V gave up 1 base and J gave up 0 bases, with 3 bases separating them. Germline V gives CDR1 MNHEY, CDR2 SVGAGI. CDR3 sequence: CASSYFSNYGYTF. The DNA of the CDR3 is TGTGCCAGCAGTTACTTTTCTAACTATGGCTACACCTTC.